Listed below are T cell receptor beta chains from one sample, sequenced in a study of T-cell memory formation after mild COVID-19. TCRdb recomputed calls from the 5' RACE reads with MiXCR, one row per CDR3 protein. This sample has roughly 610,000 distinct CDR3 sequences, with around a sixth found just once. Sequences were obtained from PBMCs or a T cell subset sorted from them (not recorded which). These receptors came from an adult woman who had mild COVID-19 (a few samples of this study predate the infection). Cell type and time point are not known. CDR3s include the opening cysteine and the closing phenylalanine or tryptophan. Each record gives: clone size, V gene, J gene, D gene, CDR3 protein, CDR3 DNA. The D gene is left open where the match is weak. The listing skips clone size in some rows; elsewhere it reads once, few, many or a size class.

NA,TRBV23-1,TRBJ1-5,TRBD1,CARTYRGNGSNQPQHF,TGCGCCAGAACCTACAGGGGGAACGGGAGCAATCAGCCCCAGCATTTT
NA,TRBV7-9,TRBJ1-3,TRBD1,CASSFDRGYSGNTIYF,TGTGCCAGCAGCTTTGACAGGGGGTACTCTGGAAACACCATATATTTT
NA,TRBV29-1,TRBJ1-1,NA,CSVEMDTEAFF,TGCAGCGTCGAGATGGACACTGAAGCTTTCTTT
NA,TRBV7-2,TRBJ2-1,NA,CASSPSGRSEQFF,TGTGCCAGCAGTCCTAGTGGGCGGAGTGAGCAGTTCTTC
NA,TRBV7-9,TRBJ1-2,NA,CASSPPIYGYTF,TGTGCCAGCAGCCCCCCCATATATGGCTACACCTTC
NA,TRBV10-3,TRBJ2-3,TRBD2,CAISESMWREARTDTQYF,TGTGCCATCAGTGAGTCGATGTGGCGGGAGGCCCGGACAGATACGCAGTATTTT
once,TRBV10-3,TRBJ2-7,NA,CAISEGATYEQYF,TGTGCCATCAGTGAGGGTGCGACCTACGAGCAGTACTTC
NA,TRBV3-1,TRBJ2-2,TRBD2,CASSLRPGLADTGELFF,TGTGCCAGCAGCCTTCGACCGGGACTAGCGGATACCGGGGAGCTGTTTTTT
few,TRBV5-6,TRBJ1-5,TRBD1,CASSKNRGLQPQHF,TGTGCCAGCAGCAAGAACAGGGGCCTTCAGCCCCAGCATTTT
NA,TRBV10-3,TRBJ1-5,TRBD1,CAISERQGSNQPQHF,TGTGCCATCAGTGAACGACAGGGGAGCAATCAGCCCCAGCATTTT
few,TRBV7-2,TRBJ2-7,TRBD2,CASSFGLAGTYEQYF,TGTGCCAGCAGCTTCGGACTAGCGGGCACCTACGAGCAGTACTTC
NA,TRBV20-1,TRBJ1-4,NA,CSAETNEKLFF,TGCAGTGCTGAAACGAATGAAAAACTGTTTTTT
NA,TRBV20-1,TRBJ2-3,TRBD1,CSAKGTGGPDTQYF,TGCAGTGCCAAGGGGACAGGTGGTCCAGATACGCAGTATTTT
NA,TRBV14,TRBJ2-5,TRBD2,CASSASGGRFETQYF,TGTGCCAGCAGCGCTAGCGGGGGCCGGTTTGAGACCCAGTACTTC
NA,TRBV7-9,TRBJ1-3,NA,CASSVEGYVSGNTIYF,TGTGCCAGCAGCGTAGAGGGTTACGTCTCTGGAAACACCATATATTTT
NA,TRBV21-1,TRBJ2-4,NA,CASSKPMHRAKNIQYF,TGTGCCAGCAGCAAACCTATGCATAGGGCCAAAAACATTCAGTACTTC
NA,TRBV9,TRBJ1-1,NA,CASSGRGQGDTEAFF,TGTGCCAGCAGCGGTCGCGGGCAAGGGGACACTGAAGCTTTCTTT
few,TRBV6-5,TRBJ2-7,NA,CASQEGGTYEQYF,TGTGCCAGCCAGGAAGGCGGGACCTACGAGCAGTACTTC
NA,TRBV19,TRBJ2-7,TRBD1,CASSPRRTGLSPYEQYF,TGTGCCAGTAGCCCCCGGCGGACAGGGTTGTCCCCTTACGAGCAGTACTTC
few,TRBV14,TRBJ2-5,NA,CASSQKQQLRETQYF,TGTGCCAGCAGCCAAAAGCAACAGCTACGGGAGACCCAGTACTTC
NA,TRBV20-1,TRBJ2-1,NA,CSASSVYNEQFF,TGCAGTGCTAGTTCGGTTTACAATGAGCAGTTCTTC
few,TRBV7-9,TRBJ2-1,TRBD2,CASSPHGGGSSYNEQFF,TGTGCCAGCAGCCCCCATGGAGGCGGGAGCTCCTACAATGAGCAGTTCTTC
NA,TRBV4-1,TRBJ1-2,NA,CASSGPVSGLPLF,TGCGCCAGCAGCGGTCCGGTGTCAGGTCTCCCACTCTTC
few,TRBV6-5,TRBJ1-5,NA,CASSLTWQASNQPQHF,TGTGCCAGCAGCCTGACGTGGCAGGCTAGCAATCAGCCCCAGCATTTT
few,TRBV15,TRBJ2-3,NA,CATSRDSGTTDTQYF,TGTGCCACCAGCAGAGATAGCGGCACCACAGATACGCAGTATTTT
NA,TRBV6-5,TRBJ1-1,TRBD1,CASSSGQGATTEAFF,TGTGCCAGCAGTAGCGGACAGGGGGCCACGACTGAAGCTTTCTTT
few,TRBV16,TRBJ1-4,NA,CASSLNPTIGGKLFF,TGTGCCAGCAGCCTCAACCCCACAATCGGAGGAAAACTGTTTTTT
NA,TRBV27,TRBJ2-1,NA,CASSLAAGNSYNEQFF,TGTGCCAGCAGTTTAGCGGCAGGGAATTCCTACAATGAGCAGTTCTTC
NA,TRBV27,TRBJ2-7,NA,CASSLRQAFDEQYF,TGTGCCAGCAGTTTAAGACAGGCGTTCGACGAGCAGTACTTC
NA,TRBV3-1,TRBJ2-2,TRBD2,CASSQETLAGANTGELFF,TGTGCCAGCAGCCAAGAAACGCTAGCGGGAGCGAACACCGGGGAGCTGTTTTTT
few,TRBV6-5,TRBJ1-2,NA,CASSYGTGRTNYGYTF,TGTGCCAGCAGTTACGGAACAGGGAGGACTAACTATGGCTACACCTTC
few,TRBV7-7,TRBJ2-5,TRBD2,CASSLLAGGPGETQYF,TGTGCCAGCAGCTTACTAGCGGGGGGGCCGGGGGAGACCCAGTACTTC
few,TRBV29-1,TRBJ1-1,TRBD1,CSALPGTANTEAFF,TGCAGCGCACTTCCCGGGACAGCGAACACTGAAGCTTTCTTT
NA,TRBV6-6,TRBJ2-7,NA,CASSIQAEQYF,TGTGCCAGCAGCATACAAGCCGAGCAGTACTTC
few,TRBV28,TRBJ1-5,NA,CASSSGVSGSNQPQHF,TGTGCCAGCAGTTCGGGGGTGAGTGGAAGCAATCAGCCCCAGCATTTT
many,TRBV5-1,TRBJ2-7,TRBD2,CASSSGRTRYEQYF,TGCGCCAGCAGTAGCGGGAGGACCCGTTACGAGCAGTACTTC
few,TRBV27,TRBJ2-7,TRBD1,CASSLNPEGTARQYF,TGTGCCAGCAGTTTAAACCCTGAGGGGACAGCTCGGCAGTACTTC
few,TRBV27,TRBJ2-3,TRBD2,CASMSLWREQADTQYF,TGTGCCAGCATGTCCCTCTGGCGGGAGCAGGCAGATACGCAGTATTTT
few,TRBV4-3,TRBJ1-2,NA,CASSQSPSGRRNGYTF,TGCGCCAGCAGCCAAAGCCCTTCAGGGAGGAGAAATGGCTACACCTTC
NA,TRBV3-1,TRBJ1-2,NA,CASSQGWQGNYGYTF,TGTGCCAGCAGCCAAGGCTGGCAGGGCAACTATGGCTACACCTTC
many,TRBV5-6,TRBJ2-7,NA,CASSGLSYEQYF,TGTGCCAGCAGCGGGCTCTCCTACGAGCAGTACTTC
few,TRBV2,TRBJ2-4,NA,CASNDLPGAKNIQYF,TGTGCCAGCAATGACTTGCCGGGAGCCAAAAACATTCAGTACTTC
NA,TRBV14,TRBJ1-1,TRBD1,CASSQDWTGTAFF,TGTGCCAGCAGCCAAGATTGGACAGGGACGGCTTTCTTT
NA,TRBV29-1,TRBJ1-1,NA,CSVEDQRGSGAFF,TGCAGCGTTGAAGATCAAAGGGGCAGCGGAGCTTTCTTT
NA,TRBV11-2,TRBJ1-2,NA,CASSLGGPGLGYGYTF,TGTGCCAGCAGCTTAGGAGGGCCGGGATTGGGGTATGGCTACACCTTC
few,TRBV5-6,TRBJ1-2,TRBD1,CASSSLRQGWTNYGYTF,TGTGCCAGCAGCTCCCTTCGACAGGGATGGACTAACTATGGCTACACCTTC
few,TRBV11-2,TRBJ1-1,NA,CASSPAGTSYTEAFF,TGTGCCAGCAGCCCGGCTGGGACATCCTACACTGAAGCTTTCTTT
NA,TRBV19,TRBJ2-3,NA,CASSIVGLATDTQYF,TGTGCCAGTAGTATAGTTGGGCTAGCGACAGATACGCAGTATTTT
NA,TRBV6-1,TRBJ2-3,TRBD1,CASSAGQGPSTDTQYF,TGTGCCAGCAGTGCCGGACAGGGCCCTAGCACAGATACGCAGTATTTT
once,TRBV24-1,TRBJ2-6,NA,CATSDLGASGANVLTF,TGTGCCACCAGTGATCTTGGGGCCTCTGGGGCCAACGTCCTGACTTTC
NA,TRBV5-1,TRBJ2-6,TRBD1,CATTTGAGANVLTF,TGCGCCACTACGACAGGGGCTGGGGCCAACGTCCTGACTTTC
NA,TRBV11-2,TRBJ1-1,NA,CASSPTVTGTEAFF,TGTGCCAGCAGCCCCACAGTGACGGGGACTGAAGCTTTCTTT
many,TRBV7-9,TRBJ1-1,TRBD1,CASSPGTGLEAFF,TGTGCCAGCAGCCCAGGGACAGGGCTTGAAGCTTTCTTT
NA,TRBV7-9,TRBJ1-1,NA,CASSLGLGDTNQAFF,TGTGCCAGCAGCCTAGGACTGGGAGACACAAATCAAGCTTTCTTT
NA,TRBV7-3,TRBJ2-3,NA,CASSLGLAASDTQYF,TGTGCCAGCAGCTTGGGACTGGCGGCCTCAGATACGCAGTATTTT
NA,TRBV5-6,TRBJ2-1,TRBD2,CASSLGGSGASYNEQFF,TGTGCCAGCAGCTTGGGGGGTAGCGGGGCCTCCTACAATGAGCAGTTCTTC
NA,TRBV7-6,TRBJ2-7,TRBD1,CASSLAQGPHYEQYF,TGTGCCAGCAGCTTAGCACAGGGGCCTCACTACGAGCAGTACTTC
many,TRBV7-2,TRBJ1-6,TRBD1,CASSPTGGNSPLHF,TGTGCCAGCAGCCCGACAGGGGGTAATTCACCCCTCCACTTT
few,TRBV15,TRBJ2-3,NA,CATSSPGYSPTDTQYF,TGTGCCACCAGCTCACCGGGTTACTCCCCGACAGATACGCAGTATTTT